This passage covers 22 T cell receptor beta chains from one sample sequenced in a study of OX40 agonist ivuxolimab in advanced cancers. Sequenced by immunoSEQ multiplex PCR; TCRdb stores in-frame clones only, minus some. In the table there are some 86,000 clones, more than 85% of which are singletons. The sample consisted of CD4+ or CD8+ T cells sorted from blood, taken in a trial of the OX40 agonist ivuxolimab. The receptors were gathered from an adult with an advanced solid tumor such as melanoma, head and neck, liver or kidney cancer.

The chain employs TRBV4-2 and TRBJ2-1; no reliable D call. V shed 0 bases and J shed 2 bases, with 11 bases lying between them. The CDR3 consists of 16 residues. The V gene's germline CDR1 is LGHNA and CDR2 YNFKEQ. The CDR3 loop is CASSQEGQSTYNEQFF. CDR3 in DNA: TGTGCCAGCAGCCAAGAGGGCCAGTCTACCTACAATGAGCAGTTCTTC.

The V call is TRBV6-1, the J call TRBJ1-3; D is uncertain. Between the trimmed V and J ends, which lost 1 base and 4 bases, there was a span of 8 bases. The CDR3 consists of 14 residues. The germline gives CDR1 MNHNS, CDR2 SASEGT. DNA of the CDR3: TGTGCCAGCAGTGAAGGGCCGAGGGGAAACACCATATATTTT. Its protein product is CASSEGPRGNTIYF.

The rearrangement links TRBV28 to TRBJ2-7; 8 nucleotides agree with TRBD2. The CDR3 consists of 17 residues. Germline lookup yields CDR1 MDHEN and CDR2 SYDVKM. Germline trimming cut 7 bases from V and 7 bases from J; bases unmatched to any gene: 21. CDR3 residues: CASTSGGADTLFGEQYF. CDR3 in DNA: TGTGCCAGCACCTCCGGGGGGGCGGACACCCTGTTTGGGGAGCAGTACTTC.

This clone was observed a single time. J is TRBJ1-3 and V is TRBV30; D is unclear. Germline CDR1 and CDR2: GTSNPN and SVGIG (reference sequence). V was shortened by 0 bases and J by 4 bases, with 4 bases between the two germline ends. The CDR3 is 12 residues long. The CDR3 DNA is TGTGCCTGGAGTGTGTCCGGAAACACCATATATTTT. Amino acids: CAWSVSGNTIYF.

The rearrangement uses TRBV6-5 and TRBJ1-2; D perhaps matches TRBD1 (6 bases). With 10 bases removed from V and 8 bases from J, the gap between germline ends came to 23 bases. Germline assignment: CDR1 MNHEY and CDR2 SVGAGI. The CDR3 sequence is 14 residues long. CDR3 region: CATYRGDGVWGYTF. CDR3 DNA sequence: TGTGCCACCTATAGGGGGGACGGCGTCTGGGGCTACACCTTC.

The chain couples TRBV11-3 to TRBJ2-2; 8 bases are shared with TRBD2. The J segment lost 4 bases and the V segment lost 1 base, leaving 8 bases of the junction unmatched. The CDR3 runs to 17 residues. Germline V gives CDR1 SGHNT, CDR2 YENEEA. CDR3 coding DNA: TGTGCCAGCAGCTTAGCCGGCGGGGGGCTTGTCACCGGGGAGCTGTTTTTT. It encodes CASSLAGGGLVTGELFF.

The V and J genes are TRBV30 and TRBJ2-5; D remains unclear. Germline V gene lookup returns CDR1 GTSNPN and CDR2 SVGIG (reference sequence). The V and J ends lost 7 bases and 0 bases respectively, with 12 bases between them. This CDR3 spans 13 amino acids. The DNA for the CDR3 is TGTGCCTTCAACCGGGTTGACCAAGAGACCCAGTACTTC. It yields the protein CAFNRVDQETQYF.

This clone was detected only a few times. The chain is built from TRBV10-3 and TRBJ1-2; D call uncertain. Trimming took off 0 bases at V and 5 bases at J, with 4 bases between the two ends. From germline, CDR1 is ENHRY and CDR2 SYGVKD. The CDR3 has 12 amino acids. CDR3: CAISESSYGYTF. In DNA, the CDR3 is TGTGCCATCAGTGAGTCATCGTATGGCTACACCTTC.

This chain uses TRBV5-4 with TRBJ2-7; D possibly corresponds to TRBD2 (7 bases). Germline V CDR1 and CDR2: SGHNT, YYREEE (reference sequence). The CDR3 loop spans 15 amino acids. V was pared by 4 bases and J by 0 bases, with 14 bases between. The CDR3 nucleotides are TGTGCCAGCAGCCTAGGGGGGGCCAACTCCTACGAGCAGTACTTC. Protein product: CASSLGGANSYEQYF.

The chain links TRBV7-6 to TRBJ2-7; D may be TRBD1 (6 bases). V was pared by 5 bases and J by 6 bases, with 14 bases between. The CDR3 runs 13 residues. Per germline, CDR1 SGHVS and CDR2 FNYEAQ. CDR3 sequence reads: CASSMDRSTEQYF. The CDR3 coding sequence is TGTGCCAGCAGCATGGACAGATCAACCGAGCAGTACTTC.

The chain links TRBV6-5 to TRBJ2-7; D uncertain. The CDR3 contains 11 residues. V lost 8 bases to trimming and J lost 0 bases, with 5 bases between them. Germline CDR1 is MNHEY and CDR2 is SVGAGI. The CDR3 is CASANSYEQYF. The CDR3 nucleotides are TGTGCCAGCGCTAACTCCTACGAGCAGTACTTC.

V is TRBV28 and J is TRBJ2-1; D is ambiguous. V lost 5 bases, J lost 3 bases, and 14 bases lay in between. The CDR3 has 15 residues. Germline loops: CDR1 MDHEN, CDR2 SYDVKM. CDR3 loop: CASSPLGGDYNEQFF. The CDR3 DNA reads as TGTGCCAGCAGTCCCCTCGGCGGAGACTACAATGAGCAGTTCTTC.

J is TRBJ2-7 and V is TRBV6-6; possibly TRBD1 for D (6 bases). The ends were cut back, 6 bases at V and 5 bases at J, with 11 bases in the middle. Per germline, CDR1 MNHNY and CDR2 SVGAGI (reference sequence). CDR3 size: 12 residues. In DNA form, the CDR3 reads TGTGCCAGCAGCCCCAGGGGCCACGAGCAGTACTTC. Protein: CASSPRGHEQYF.

This chain uses TRBV5-8 with TRBJ1-1, with D unresolved. V lost 0 bases and J 1 base, leaving 4 bases between the germline ends. The CDR3 length is 13 residues. Germline V gives CDR1 SGHTS, CDR2 YDEGEE. In DNA, the CDR3 is TGTGCCAGCAGCTTGGTACGGAACACTGAAGCTTTCTTT. Its protein is CASSLVRNTEAFF.

The chain links TRBV7-8 to TRBJ2-5, with 8 nucleotides matching TRBD2. CDR3 length: 13 amino acids. Losses at the gene ends were 5 bases for V and 5 bases for J; bases not matched to a gene: 4. CDR1 and CDR2 from the germline V gene are SGHVS and FQNEAQ. The CDR3 bases are TGTGCCAGCAGCCCGGGGGGGAGCGAGACCCAGTACTTC. It codes for CASSPGGSETQYF. The whole variable domain, filled in from reference TRBV7-8 and TRBJ2-5, reads GAGVSQSPRYKVAKRGQDVALRCDPISGHVSLFWYQQALGQGPEFLTYFQNEAQLDKSGLPSDRFFAERPEGSVSTLKIQRTQQEDSAVYLCASSPGGSETQYFGPGTRLLVL.

The V call is TRBV7-6, the J call TRBJ2-1, with D maybe TRBD2 (7 bases). Germline values: CDR1 SGHVS, CDR2 FNYEAQ. Trimming stripped 1 base from V and 7 bases from J, with 11 bases between. CDR3 length equals 14 residues. The CDR3: CASSLGGRGNEQFF. The CDR3 DNA sequence: TGTGCCAGCAGCTTAGGAGGGAGGGGGAATGAGCAGTTCTTC.

The V and J genes are TRBV2 and TRBJ2-2; TRBD2 matches at 10 bases. After removal of 6 bases from V and 5 bases from J, the junction contained 6 bases not matched to a gene. Germline assignment: CDR1 SNHLY and CDR2 FYNNEI. There are 15 residues in the CDR3. CDR3 loop: CASRGGLALTGELFF. The CDR3 DNA follows: TGTGCCAGCAGGGGGGGACTAGCGCTAACCGGGGAGCTGTTTTTT.

V usage is TRBV9 and J usage is TRBJ2-5; D is perhaps TRBD2 (6 bases). Germline CDR1 SGDLS, CDR2 YYNGEE. Trimming removed 2 bases from V and 2 bases from J, with 10 bases in between. This CDR3 has 14 amino acids. The CDR3 DNA sequence: TGTGCCAGCAGCGTCGTAGCGGTACAAGAGACCCAGTACTTC. As protein: CASSVVAVQETQYF.

The V call is TRBV18, the J call TRBJ1-4; 10 bases fit TRBD1. The CDR3 is 16 residues long. The ends lost 5 bases at V and 5 bases at J; junction bases unmatched: 8. Germline V gene sequence: CDR1 KGHSH, CDR2 LQKENI. CDR3 amino acids: CASSSGTGALNEKLFF. The CDR3 DNA reads TGTGCCAGCTCATCAGGGACAGGGGCCCTCAATGAAAAACTGTTTTTT.

This clone was recorded only once. The chain recombines TRBV2 with TRBJ2-1; the match to TRBD2 covers 11 bases. V dropped 6 bases and J dropped 0; count of bases not matched to a gene: 4. The germline gives CDR1 SNHLY, CDR2 FYNNEI. CDR3 length equals 16 residues. The CDR3 loop reads CASRETSGISYNEQFF. The CDR3 DNA is TGTGCCAGCAGAGAGACTAGCGGGATCTCCTACAATGAGCAGTTCTTC.

The V and J genes are TRBV6-5 and TRBJ1-5; D not certain. The V end lost 2 bases, the J end lost 7 bases, and 9 bases lay between the germline ends. This CDR3 region has 13 residues. The V gene's germline CDR1 is MNHEY and CDR2 SVGAGI. The CDR3 region is CASSYMGGQPQHF. The CDR3 DNA reads TGTGCCAGCAGTTACATGGGAGGGCAGCCCCAGCATTTT.

This chain connects TRBV18 to TRBJ2-7; D uncertain. This CDR3 is built from 12 residues. Trimming shortened V by 3 bases and J by 5 bases, and 8 bases separated the two germline ends. Germline V gene data show CDR1 as KGHSH and CDR2 as LQKENI. This CDR3 reads CASSPSLHEQYF. As DNA, the CDR3 is TGTGCCAGCTCACCTTCCCTCCACGAGCAGTACTTC.